The T cell receptor (beta chain) described here comes from a study of OX40 agonist ivuxolimab in advanced cancers. Study-level background: Ivuxolimab doses were 0.01, 0.1, 0.3, 1.5, 3 or 10 mg/kg every 2 weeks. Study findings and constraints: Several nonresponders also turned out to have low normalized T-cell clonal expansion. In general, CD8+ T cells held more expanded clones than CD4+ did, on average.

This clone was seen just once. Its antigen remains unidentified. This sequence may be a read error, since a much larger clone differs from it by one base. TCRdb's copy holds only in-frame clones and misses some; the assay was immunoSEQ multiplex PCR. The table includes tens of thousands of clones, roughly 92% detected once. Germline CDR1 reads SGHTA; CDR2 reads FQGTGA. CDR3 length equals 15 residues. Trimming cost V 5 bases and J 0 bases, with 12 bases left between them. This specimen consisted of CD4+ or CD8+ T cells sorted from blood, obtained in a trial of the OX40 agonist ivuxolimab. The rearrangement joins TRBV7-3 to TRBJ2-3, with D perhaps given as TRBD1 or TRBD2 (6 bases each). This sequence was found in an adult with an advanced solid tumor such as melanoma, head and neck, liver or kidney cancer. The CDR3, as DNA: TGTGCCAGCAGCCCACAAGGGGGGAGCACAGATACGCAGTATTTT. Protein product: CASSPQGGSTDTQYF. The variable domain in full, completed from reference TRBV7-3 and TRBJ2-3, reads GAGVSQTPSNKVTEKGKYVELRCDPISGHTALYWYRQSLGQGPEFLIYFQGTGAADDSGLPNDRFFAVRPEGSVSTLKIQRTERGDSAVYLCASSPQGGSTDTQYFGPGTRLTVL.